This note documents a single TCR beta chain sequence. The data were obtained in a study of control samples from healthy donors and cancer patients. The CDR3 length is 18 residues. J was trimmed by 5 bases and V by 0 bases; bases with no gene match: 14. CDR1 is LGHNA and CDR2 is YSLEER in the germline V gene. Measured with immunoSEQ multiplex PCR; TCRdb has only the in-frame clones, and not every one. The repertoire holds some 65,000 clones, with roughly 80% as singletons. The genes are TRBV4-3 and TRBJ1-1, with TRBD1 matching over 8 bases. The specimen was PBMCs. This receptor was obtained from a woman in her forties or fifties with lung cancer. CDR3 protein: CASSQDWKGQGLLTEAFF. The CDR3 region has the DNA TGCGCCAGCAGCCAAGATTGGAAAGGACAGGGTCTCCTAACTGAAGCTTTCTTT.